The clone carrying this T cell receptor beta chain was found many times. The data derive from a study of early T cells in non-severe SARS-CoV-2 infection. Each cDNA molecule carried a unique molecular identifier. From the 5' RACE reads, TCRdb called clonotypes with MiXCR, one entry per CDR3 protein. Altogether 60,000 to 75,000 distinct CDR3 sequences are present, approximately 10% being singletons, with the ten largest covering roughly 6.1%. CDR3 length: 17 amino acids. V dropped 1 base and J dropped 7; count of bases not matched to a gene: 12. Germline CDR1 reads SGHDN; CDR2 reads FVKESK. The receptor's source is an adult who was a healthcare worker with PCR-confirmed SARS-CoV-2 infection or an uninfected control (not recorded which). The specimen was whole blood. The rearrangement uses TRBV14 and TRBJ2-1; 8 bases agree with TRBD1. The DNA for the CDR3 is TGTGCCAGCAGCCAAGCAGGGGGCGCCTTTAATCGGAATGAGCAGTTCTTC. Amino acid sequence: CASSQAGGAFNRNEQFF.